This T cell receptor (beta chain) was identified in a study of blood T cell repertoires in COVID-19 (dated by TCRdb to 2020 to 2021). Regarding the research as a whole: Collaborator samples came from the United States, Italy and Spain and covered acute and convalescent phases of COVID-19. Samples were obtained from the ongoing ImmuneRACE study (first 160 participants) and from some 1,200 subjects provided by 6 global collaborators. Nearly every sample came with metadata listing a de-identified subject ID, COVID-19 status, age in years and sex. Where available, HLA class I and class II types were taken from metadata supplied by the sample provider and were not determined by assay-based typing. The material from the prospective study consisted of cDNA or gDNA derived from T cells, B-cell-depleted T cells, or PBMCs. Deeply sampled blood TCRbeta repertoires from subjects exposed to, actively infected with, or recovered from COVID-19 were included in the dataset. A freely available public database, intended as a resource for researchers studying the immune response to SARS-CoV-2, is where the repertoires were released.

The immunoSEQ Assay, a bias-controlled multiplex PCR, was used to amplify TCRbeta CDR3 regions from genomic DNA. As for the original processing: Within the assay, amplification of reference gene primers was used to estimate how many nucleated cells each sample contained. Sequence reads were collapsed and filtered to measure the absolute abundance of every unique TCRbeta CDR3 rearrangement. For each sample, productive Simpson clonality was calculated as the square root of Simpson's diversity index across productive rearrangements. This is the immuneACCESS table as TCRdb keeps it, with only in-frame sequences that have V and J called. A part of the clones is gone; compared with another copy, unresolved V genes explain less than half, and the rest is unexplained. V and J calls plus clone size are reproduced from that table; the DNA served to infer D and trimming. In this sample the table shows 160,000 or so clones, 70% to 90% of which occur a single time. Around 5.4% of the sample rests with the top ten.

V loses 6 bases of germline sequence and J loses 4 bases, and the interval between the two ends is 13 bases. The germline V gene (reference sequence) yields LGHDT for CDR1 and YNNKEL for CDR2. Taken from cysteine to phenylalanine, the CDR3 has 15 residues. Solely the CDR3 DNA is kept, with 45 bases framed from the first base. This clone was seen a handful of times. The antigen it binds to is not known. There are no base qualities to consult, and no much larger clone falls within one base. One collaborating source in Seattle enrolled patients while the patients were actively infected and followed the patients over time throughout the course of disease. Collaborating institutions collected whole blood in K2EDTA tubes following their own protocols. For TCRbeta analysis, collaborator samples were shipped as frozen whole blood, as isolated PBMCs, or as DNA extracted from either sample type. General findings and caveats noted by the study authors: The amount of clinical and demographic metadata varied by source and participant and was provided uncurated.

The clonotype originates from a woman between 45 and 60 years old with COVID-19, enrolled during active disease. Sequenced material: peripheral blood. This chain is built from TRBV3-1 (or the pseudogene TRBV3-2) and TRBJ1-6, and possibly TRBD1, on 5 matching bases. The CDR3 here reads CASRPRQQYNSPLHF. DNA sequence: TGTGCCAGCAGACCGAGACAGCAGTATAATTCACCCCTCCACTTT.